The 26 T cell receptor beta chains below come from one sample, sequenced in a study of T-cell reconstitution after alpha-beta-depleted transplantation in children. Unique molecular identifiers were used to barcode this TCRbeta library. From the PCR reads, TCRdb called clonotypes with MiXCR, one entry per CDR3 protein. This sample carries some 6,900 distinct CDR3 sequences, less than 6% of them seen once, and the ten largest clones take roughly 25%. This specimen consisted of PBMCs, mostly from graft donor cells, obtained 180 days after TCRalphabeta/CD19-depleted stem cell transplant. These receptors were taken from a child under two years old who had a stem cell transplant for acute myeloid leukemia, so the T cells may come from the graft donor.

This clonotype was detected only a few times. The chain is built from TRBV3-1 and TRBJ2-7; D uncertain. The CDR3 loop spans 18 amino acids. Trimming left V 10 bases short and J 3 bases short, with 31 bases between. Germline V gene data show CDR1 as LGHDT and CDR2 as YNNKEL (reference sequence). The CDR3, as DNA: TGTGCCACCTGCCAAGATCTCGGTGGGCCGACGATATACTACGAGCAGTACTTC. It specifies CATCQDLGGPTIYYEQYF.

This clonotype ranks as medium-sized (0.01 to 0.1%). The V gene is TRBV2, the J gene TRBJ2-1; TRBD2 is a possible D gene (6 bases). The CDR3 spans 13 residues. Between the trimmed V and J ends, which lost 4 bases and 9 bases, there was a span of 13 bases. Germline V gene sequence: CDR1 SNHLY, CDR2 FYNNEI. The CDR3 DNA reads as TGTGCCAGCAGTGTATTCCCGGAGGGTGAGCAGTTCTTC. The encoded protein is CASSVFPEGEQFF.

This clonotype was picked up many times. The CDR3 DNA reads TGTGCCAGCAGCCCCAGGAGTAGCGCCGGGGAGCTGTTTTTT. Amino acid sequence: CASSPRSSAGELFF. The rearrangement uses TRBV5-4 and TRBJ2-2; maybe TRBD2 (5 bases). The CDR3 runs to 14 residues. Trimming removed 4 bases at V and 6 bases at J, with 13 bases between. The V gene's germline CDR1 is SGHNT and CDR2 YYREEE (reference sequence).

At least ten counts were recorded for this clonotype. The rearrangement links TRBV12-3 or TRBV12-4 to TRBJ1-1; D remains ambiguous. With 2 bases removed from V and 4 bases from J, the gap between germline ends came to 11 bases. The CDR3 runs 14 residues. CDR3 in amino acids: CASSLTGEVTEAFF. The CDR3 coding sequence is TGTGCCAGCAGTTTAACCGGGGAGGTCACTGAAGCTTTCTTT.

In this sample, this clonotype turned up many times. The chain links TRBV3-1 to TRBJ2-1, with TRBD2 as a possible D gene (5 bases). In germline, CDR1 is LGHDT, CDR2 YNNKEL (reference sequence). This CDR3 is 14 amino acids long. The V and J ends lost 0 bases and 4 bases respectively, with 7 bases between them. CDR3 protein: CASSQDQRYNEQFF. Here the CDR3 DNA reads TGTGCCAGCAGCCAAGATCAGCGGTACAATGAGCAGTTCTTC.

V is TRBV7-9 and J is TRBJ1-5, with TRBD1 matching over 8 bases. Germline V gene data show CDR1 as SEHNR and CDR2 as FQNEAQ (reference sequence). The CDR3 is 11 residues long. V lost 4 bases to trimming and J lost 15 bases; unmatched junction nucleotides: 5. CDR3 sequence reads: CASSSGQGRHF. DNA for the CDR3: TGTGCCAGCAGCTCAGGACAGGGACGGCATTTT.

This clonotype was observed many times. The V gene is TRBV14, the J gene TRBJ2-1; 7 bases are shared with TRBD2. The ends lost 1 base at V and 2 bases at J; junction bases unmatched: 5. Germline CDR1 reads SGHDN; CDR2 reads FVKESK. This CDR3 has 16 residues. CDR3 loop: CASSQGAGLPYNEQFF. For the CDR3, the DNA is TGTGCCAGCAGCCAAGGAGCGGGACTACCCTACAATGAGCAGTTCTTC. Variable domain in full (rest from reference TRBV14 and TRBJ2-1): EAGVTQFPSHSVIEKGQTVTLRCDPISGHDNLYWYRRVMGKEIKFLLHFVKESKQDESGMPNNRFLAERTGGTYSTLKVQPAELEDSGVYFCASSQGAGLPYNEQFFGPGTRLTVL.

This clonotype showed up many times. The CDR3 bases are TGTGCCAGCGACAGGGTTAATGAAAAACTGTTTTTT. This encodes CASDRVNEKLFF. The genes are TRBV2 and TRBJ1-4; 7 bases match TRBD1. V shed 8 bases, J shed 4 bases, and the junction held 1 base outside the gene matches. The CDR3 runs 12 residues. Germline CDR1 is SNHLY and CDR2 is FYNNEI.

This clonotype was observed at least ten times. V gene TRBV28 combines with J gene TRBJ2-7; D unresolved. The CDR3 contains 14 residues. V lost 4 bases to trimming and J lost 4 bases, with 14 bases between them. Germline V gene data show CDR1 as MDHEN and CDR2 as SYDVKM. This CDR3 reads CASSSPHEAYEQYF. Here the CDR3 DNA reads TGTGCCAGCAGTTCGCCCCATGAAGCGTACGAGCAGTACTTC.

In its sample, this clonotype ranks as medium-sized (0.01 to 0.1%). V is TRBV28 and J is TRBJ2-7; 8 nucleotides align to TRBD1. The trim removed 5 bases at V and 0 bases at J, leaving 6 bases unmatched. Germline V CDR1 and CDR2: MDHEN, SYDVKM. This CDR3 region has 15 residues. CDR3 DNA: TGTGCCAGCAGTCCGTGGACAGGGAGCTCCTACGAGCAGTACTTC. This encodes CASSPWTGSSYEQYF.

This clonotype is categorized as medium-sized (0.01 to 0.1%). This chain connects TRBV28 to TRBJ2-2; 9 positions match TRBD1. This CDR3 spans 15 amino acids. The germline V gene encodes CDR1 MDHEN and CDR2 SYDVKM. V shed 4 bases and J 4 bases; nucleotides not matched to a gene: 4. The CDR3 reads CASSYLTGGTGELFF. DNA for the CDR3: TGTGCCAGCAGTTACCTGACAGGGGGCACCGGGGAGCTGTTTTTT. The full variable domain, in which reference TRBV28 and TRBJ2-2 provide the parts outside the CDR3, is DVKVTQSSRYLVKRTGEKVFLECVQDMDHENMFWYRQDPGLGLRLIYFSYDVKMKEKGDIPEGYSVSREKKERFSLILESASTNQTSMYLCASSYLTGGTGELFFGEGSRLTVL.

This clonotype showed up many times. The chain is built from TRBV28 and TRBJ1-5, with a possible D match to TRBD1 (5 bases). The length of the CDR3 is 16 residues. CDR1 and CDR2 (germline): MDHEN, SYDVKM. The V and J ends lost 5 bases and 2 bases respectively, with 16 bases between them. The CDR3 region is CASSTPGTARNQPQHF. The DNA of the CDR3 is TGTGCCAGCAGTACCCCCGGGACGGCCCGCAATCAGCCCCAGCATTTT. Supplemented by reference TRBV28 and TRBJ1-5, the full variable domain reads DVKVTQSSRYLVKRTGEKVFLECVQDMDHENMFWYRQDPGLGLRLIYFSYDVKMKEKGDIPEGYSVSREKKERFSLILESASTNQTSMYLCASSTPGTARNQPQHFGDGTRLSIL.

There are many counts of this clonotype. The chain employs TRBV11-2 and TRBJ2-1, with D uncertain. With 5 bases removed from V and 10 bases from J, the gap between germline ends came to 15 bases. Looked up from germline, CDR1 is SGHAT and CDR2 is FQNNGV. The CDR3 length is 13 residues. CDR3 DNA sequence: TGTGCCAGCAGCCGCGGCCGTGGGCCAGAGCAGTTCTTC. This encodes CASSRGRGPEQFF.

This clonotype was seen at least ten times. This may come from a read error, since a much larger clone is one base off. J is TRBJ2-7 and V is TRBV5-1, with 8 bases aligning to TRBD2. This CDR3 is 15 amino acids long. Germline V lookup: CDR1 SGHRS, CDR2 YFSETQ. In DNA form, the CDR3 reads TGCACCAGCAACCCGGACACTAGCGGCTACTACGAGCAGTACTTC. Residues: CTSNPDTSGYYEQYF. Variable domain in full (rest from reference TRBV5-1 and TRBJ2-7): KAGVTQTPRYLIKTRGQQVTLSCSPISGHRSVSWYQQTPGQGLQFLFEYFSETQRNKGNFPGRFSGRQFSNSRSEMNVSTLELGDSALYLCTSNPDTSGYYEQYFGPGTRLTVT.

This clonotype was counted many times. The V gene is TRBV28, the J gene TRBJ1-3; TRBD1 might be the D (6 bases). The CDR3 sequence is 13 residues long. Trimming shortened V by 7 bases and J by 8 bases, and 15 bases separated the two germline ends. The germline gives CDR1 MDHEN, CDR2 SYDVKM. CDR3 nucleotides: TGTGCCAGCACCAAACCAGGGGCACACACCATATATTTT. Translation: CASTKPGAHTIYF.

This clonotype was found many times. The chain joins TRBV20-1 to TRBJ1-4; TRBD1 is a possible D gene (5 bases). The CDR3 runs 16 residues. Deletions cut 3 bases from V and 4 bases from J, with 18 bases between. Per the germline V gene, CDR1 is DFQATT and CDR2 is SNEGSKA (reference sequence). The CDR3 is CSARALAGRNNEKLFF. CDR3 nucleotides: TGCAGTGCTAGGGCCCTCGCGGGGCGAAATAATGAAAAACTGTTTTTT.

This chain uses TRBV3-1 with TRBJ2-1; 9 nucleotides match TRBD2. The CDR3 sequence is 15 residues long. Germline V CDR1 and CDR2: LGHDT, YNNKEL (reference sequence). V lost 10 bases to trimming and J lost 8 bases; unmatched junction nucleotides: 15. The CDR3, as DNA: TGTGCCACCTGCCAAGATTTCACTAGCGGGTATGAGCAGTTCTTC. As protein: CATCQDFTSGYEQFF.

This clonotype was counted at least ten times. CDR3 DNA sequence: TGTGCCAGCGTGCTAGGGCCCGGCGACGAGCAGTACTTC. Translating gives CASVLGPGDEQYF. The V and J genes are TRBV7-9 and TRBJ2-7; D not resolved. Germline CDR1 SEHNR, CDR2 FQNEAQ (reference sequence). The CDR3 totals 13 residues. Trimming took off 8 bases at V and 5 bases at J, with 16 bases between the two ends.

The chain joins TRBV3-1 to TRBJ2-3; the match to TRBD2 covers 9 bases. The CDR3 has 17 amino acids. Germline trimming cut 10 bases from V and 4 bases from J; bases unmatched to any gene: 18. Germline CDR1 LGHDT, CDR2 YNNKEL (reference sequence). The CDR3 DNA reads as TGTGCCACCTCCATGGATCCAGCGGGAGGAGCGGCAGATACGCAGTATTTT. Translation gives CATSMDPAGGAADTQYF.

There are many counts of this clonotype. The rearrangement uses TRBV9 and TRBJ2-3, with no clear D. Germline-derived CDR1 and CDR2 are SGDLS and YYNGEE. The CDR3 length is 14 residues. V was trimmed by 0 bases and J by 5 bases, leaving 10 bases between them. The CDR3 DNA reads as TGTGCCAGCAGCGTAGAGGCCTACAGAGATACGCAGTATTTT. It yields the protein CASSVEAYRDTQYF.

Many counts were recorded for this clonotype. The CDR3 bases are TGCAGTGCTAGAGATCTCGGTAGCGGGAGGGCAGAGGTAAAGAGTTTCTACGAGCAGTACTTC. This translates into CSARDLGSGRAEVKSFYEQYF. The chain is built from TRBV20-1 and TRBJ2-7; 11 bases map to TRBD2. The V segment lost 0 bases and the J segment 3 bases; nucleotides outside the gene matches: 22. Per the germline V gene, CDR1 is DFQATT and CDR2 is SNEGSKA (reference sequence). The CDR3 contains 21 residues.

This clonotype was picked up many times. This rearrangement joins TRBV6-5 to TRBJ1-1; TRBD1 is a possible D gene (6 bases). Trimming took off 0 bases at V and 5 bases at J, with 16 bases between the two ends. The length of the CDR3 is 16 residues. Germline V gene sequence: CDR1 MNHEY, CDR2 SVGAGI. CDR3 in amino acids: CASSYSGGSGETEAFF. CDR3 nucleotides: TGTGCCAGCAGTTACTCGGGGGGCTCGGGTGAAACTGAAGCTTTCTTT.

This clonotype was detected ten times or more. The rearrangement links TRBV12-3 or TRBV12-4 to TRBJ2-7, with 7 bases fitting TRBD1. V was pared by 7 bases and J by 7 bases, with 7 bases of the junction left unmatched. This CDR3 spans 12 amino acids. CDR3 DNA sequence: TGTGCCAGCACCAAGACAGGGCGAGAGCAGTACTTC. Translated: CASTKTGREQYF.

At least ten counts were recorded for this clonotype. The gene calls are TRBV4-1 and TRBJ2-4, with no clear D. Trimming left V 0 bases short and J 3 bases short, with 9 bases between. The CDR3 runs to 15 residues. Germline CDR1 and CDR2: MGHRA and YSYEKL. The CDR3 DNA is TGCGCCAGCAGCCAAGAAGGCGGTAACAAAAACATTCAGTACTTC. This gives the protein CASSQEGGNKNIQYF.

This clonotype is medium-sized in the sample. This chain uses TRBV29-1 with TRBJ2-1; 10 bases align to TRBD1. CDR3 length: 17 residues. V was pared by 6 bases and J by 6 bases, with 17 bases of the junction left unmatched. Germline-derived CDR1 and CDR2 are SQVTM and ANQGSEA. DNA of the CDR3: TGCAGCGTGGGCCTACACCCCGGGACAGGGGTTGCCAATGAGCAGTTCTTC. Translated, it gives CSVGLHPGTGVANEQFF.

The J gene is TRBJ1-3, the V gene TRBV6-1; D ambiguous. Germline CDR1 MNHNS, CDR2 SASEGT. This CDR3 has 15 residues. Trimming stripped 2 bases from V and 3 bases from J, with 11 bases between. For the CDR3, the DNA is TGTGCCAGCAGTGAAAGGAAAGGGCGTGGAAACACCATATATTTT. It specifies CASSERKGRGNTIYF.